The subject of this entry is one T cell receptor beta chain. The sample comes from a study of shared clonotypes between healthy human individuals. Study in general: CD4 naive cells filled three plates per donor, CD4 memory three, CD8 naive two and CD8 memory one.

The germline gives CDR1 MNHEY, CDR2 SMNVEV (reference sequence). This CDR3 region has 14 residues. Trimming removed 8 bases from V and 3 bases from J; junction bases left unmatched: 7. Repertoires were generated with immunoSEQ multiplex PCR, while TCRdb's copy carries only in-frame clones and drops some. The profile covers about 610,000 clones, with around 96% appearing a single time and approximately 0.1% taken by the ten largest. Positively selected for CCR7, the CD45RO-negative cells used as naive CD8 cells excluded terminally differentiated effector memory CD45RA+ cells. The sequence derives from a woman aged 30 to 39 in good health. The V gene is TRBV27, the J gene TRBJ2-7; TRBD1 matches at 10 bases. Sequences were obtained from naive CD8+ T cells sorted from blood. The CDR3 region has the DNA TGTGCCAGCGGTCCGGGACAGGGGTTCTACGAGCAGTACTTC. This encodes CASGPGQGFYEQYF.